This T cell receptor (beta chain) was sequenced in a study of shared clonotypes between healthy human individuals. About this clone: Its specificity is not known.

Naive-designated CD8 cells lacked CD45RO, were positively enriched for CCR7, and omitted terminally differentiated effector memory CD45RA+ cells. General study results and limits: Incompleteness in sorted-subset sequencing, despite large depth, was shown by rarefaction.

Several immunoSEQ 96-well plates shared each subset's DNA, each plate a replicate. Generated by immunoSEQ multiplex PCR, the TCRdb table keeps only in-frame clones and is missing some. The sample has about 2 million clones, roughly 94% seen once; the top ten hold 1.2%. The V gene's germline CDR1 is ENHRY and CDR2 SYGVKD. The CDR3 spans 12 residues. With 9 bases removed from V and 10 bases from J, the gap between germline ends came to 16 bases. The chain employs TRBV10-3 and TRBJ2-1; D unclear. The receptor was derived from a man aged 18 to 30 in good health. Sample: naive CD8+ T cells sorted from blood. The CDR3, as DNA: TGTGCCATTACGGACGGAATACGGGAGCAGTTCTTC. The encoded protein is CAITDGIREQFF.